Detailed here is one TCR beta chain. What it recognizes is unknown. The entry originates in a study of T cell responses to AZD1222 COVID-19 vaccine. As for the study in general: Analysis merged second doses at about 4 or about 12 weeks. Whole-study findings and limits: Targeting of unmutated variant regions was reportedly seen in nearly half of spike-specific TCRs. The donors showed a predominance of white British ancestry and of females, with possible underestimation of clonal diversity. Repertoire sampling was restricted to post-peak T cell response timepoints.

This CDR3 is 14 amino acids long. Per the germline V gene, CDR1 is MNHEY and CDR2 is SVGAGI. With 6 bases removed from V and 2 bases from J, the gap between germline ends came to 10 bases. This table comes from immunoSEQ multiplex PCR, and its TCRdb copy is limited to in-frame clones, with some not included. The sample carries roughly 120,000 clones, roughly 88% recorded once. The J gene is TRBJ2-2, the V gene TRBV6-5; possibly TRBD1 for D (6 bases). Sample: peripheral blood, taken on day 0 of AZD1222 vaccination. The source is an adult in good health. The CDR3: CASRTRGNTGELFF. In nucleotides, the CDR3 is TGTGCCAGCAGGACCAGGGGTAACACCGGGGAGCTGTTTTTT.